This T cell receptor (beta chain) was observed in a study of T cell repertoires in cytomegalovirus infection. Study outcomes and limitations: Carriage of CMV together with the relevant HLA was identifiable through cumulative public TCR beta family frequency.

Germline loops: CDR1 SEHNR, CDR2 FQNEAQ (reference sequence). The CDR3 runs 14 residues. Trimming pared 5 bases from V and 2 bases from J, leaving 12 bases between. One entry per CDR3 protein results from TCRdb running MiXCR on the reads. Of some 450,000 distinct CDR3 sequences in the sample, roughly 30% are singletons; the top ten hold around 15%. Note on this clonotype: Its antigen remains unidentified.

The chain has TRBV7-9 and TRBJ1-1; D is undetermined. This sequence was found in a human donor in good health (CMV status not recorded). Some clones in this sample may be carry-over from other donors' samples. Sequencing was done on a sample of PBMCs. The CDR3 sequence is CASSEPTGNTEAFF. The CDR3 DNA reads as TGTGCCAGCAGCGAACCGACGGGAAACACTGAAGCTTTCTTT.